The 24 T cell receptor beta chains given below trace back to one sample, sequenced in a study of response to subunit inactivated influenza vaccine (dated by TCRdb to between 2017 and 2018). According to the study, the label for this sample's time point signals: 45 to 50 days after influenza vaccine administration. Libraries came from RT-PCR. The data were produced on an Illumina HiSeq 2500. The public sequencing data were trimmed at Q25 with fastp and processed into clonotypes with MiXCR by TCRdb, which kept only in-frame beta chains. Duplicate CDR3 protein sequences are folded into a single record with the most common DNA and genes. The sample records over 150,000 distinct CDR3 sequences, around 9.9% of which are singletons. Around 12% of the sample lies in the top ten. The sample consisted of non-naive T cells sorted from PBMCs, taken roughly 46 days after vaccination. The cell subset or site label for this specimen denotes: memory T cell fraction. Source of these receptors: a middle-aged man who received an inactivated influenza vaccine. Donor details come from another sample of the same person, matched by shared clones.

This clonotype was seen only a few times. The CDR3 nucleotides read TGCGCCAGCAGCCGTGATGGTGAGCAGTTCTTC. The encoded protein is CASSRDGEQFF. This sequence joins TRBV4-1 and TRBJ2-1; D uncertain. V lost 4 bases and J lost 9, with 7 bases in between. The CDR3 contains 11 residues. CDR1 and CDR2 from the germline V gene are MGHRA and YSYEKL.

V gene TRBV5-1 combines with J gene TRBJ2-2; no clear D gene. Per germline, CDR1 SGHRS and CDR2 YFSETQ. This CDR3 has 15 residues. Trimming pared 4 bases from V and 1 base from J, leaving 11 bases between. CDR3 DNA sequence: TGCGCCAGCAGCACGGACGGCGGGAACACCGGGGAGCTGTTTTTT. It is translated as CASSTDGGNTGELFF.

The chain combines TRBV5-6 with TRBJ1-3; 7 nucleotides line up with TRBD1. The CDR3 has 14 amino acids. The germline V gene encodes CDR1 SGHDT and CDR2 YYEEEE. Trimming at V came to 4 bases and at J to 8 bases, leaving 9 bases not matched to a gene. CDR3 nucleotide sequence: TGTGCCAGCAGCAAACAGGGGTTACGGTACACCATATATTTT. Translation: CASSKQGLRYTIYF.

This clonotype came up many times. This chain joins TRBV27 and TRBJ2-1, with 8 bases aligning to TRBD1. The CDR3 contains 16 residues. V lost 4 bases, J lost 6 bases, and 11 bases stayed unmatched. Germline-derived CDR1 and CDR2 are MNHEY and SMNVEV (reference sequence). CDR3 bases: TGTGCCAGCAGTTCCCTAGGACAGGGTGGGTTCAATGAGCAGTTCTTC. It is translated as CASSSLGQGGFNEQFF.

This clonotype was observed a handful of times. This chain joins TRBV6-5 and TRBJ2-5; tentatively, D is TRBD1 (7 bases). The germline gives CDR1 MNHEY, CDR2 SVGAGI. Between the trimmed V and J ends, which lost 0 bases and 4 bases, there was a span of 12 bases. The CDR3 is 15 amino acids. The CDR3 loop reads CASSYSPGGGETQYF. The CDR3 bases are TGTGCCAGCAGTTACTCACCAGGGGGAGGAGAGACCCAGTACTTC.

This clonotype was observed a few times. The rearrangement uses TRBV20-1 and TRBJ2-1; D is uncertain. V was pared by 0 bases and J by 6 bases, with 9 bases between. This CDR3 has 13 amino acids. Germline assignment: CDR1 DFQATT and CDR2 SNEGSKA (reference sequence). CDR3 nucleotides: TGCAGTGCTAGAGATACAGTGGGCAATGAGCAGTTCTTC. Its translation is CSARDTVGNEQFF.

This clonotype was counted only a few times. V gene TRBV18 combines with J gene TRBJ2-7, with 10 bases lining up with TRBD1. This CDR3 is built from 14 residues. Germline lookup yields CDR1 KGHSH and CDR2 LQKENI. V lost 3 bases and J lost 6; bases outside the gene matches: 5. The CDR3 DNA follows: TGTGCCAGCTCACCCGGGACAGGGGTTGGCGAGCAGTACTTC. Its translation: CASSPGTGVGEQYF.

This clonotype was recorded many times. The chain joins TRBV5-1 to TRBJ2-1; either TRBD1 or TRBD2 may supply D (6 bases each). Trimming removed 2 bases from V and 2 bases from J, with 8 bases in between. Germline V lookup: CDR1 SGHRS, CDR2 YFSETQ. The CDR3 covers 14 residues. CDR3 sequence (DNA): TGCGCCAGCAGCTTAGGGGGGCCCTACAATGAGCAGTTCTTC. Protein sequence: CASSLGGPYNEQFF.

This clonotype was observed many times. V and J are TRBV12-3 or TRBV12-4 and TRBJ2-7; TRBD1 matches 8 bases. CDR3 length equals 15 residues. The V gene end was trimmed by 6 bases and the J gene end by 5 bases; junction bases not matched to a gene: 12. CDR3 protein: CASSHTRQGSHEQYF. The CDR3 DNA sequence: TGTGCCAGCAGCCACACAAGACAGGGGAGCCACGAGCAGTACTTC.

V usage is TRBV10-2 and J usage is TRBJ2-4; D may correspond to TRBD1 or TRBD2 (5 bases each). The ends were cut back, 4 bases at V and 9 bases at J, with 13 bases in the middle. This CDR3 comprises 13 residues. Germline assignment: CDR1 WSHSY and CDR2 SAAADI. The CDR3 loop reads CASSAGDRGIQYF. CDR3 bases: TGCGCCAGCAGTGCCGGGGATAGGGGCATTCAGTACTTC.

This clonotype was counted between two and nine times. The chain employs TRBV11-2 and TRBJ1-3; no clear D. The V gene's germline CDR1 is SGHAT and CDR2 FQNNGV. This CDR3 comprises 14 residues. V shed 1 base and J shed 0 bases, with 4 bases lying between them. The CDR3 reads CASSLGHSGNTIYF. CDR3 DNA: TGTGCCAGCAGCTTAGGGCACTCTGGAAACACCATATATTTT.

This clonotype was counted ten times or more. The chain links TRBV7-2 to TRBJ2-3; 8 bases are shared with TRBD2. The CDR3 sequence is 16 residues long. V was pared by 3 bases and J by 4 bases, with 9 bases of the junction left unmatched. Germline CDR1 is SGHTA and CDR2 is FQGNSA. Here the CDR3 reads CASSFVHGRAPDTQYF. The CDR3 nucleotides are TGTGCCAGCAGCTTCGTCCACGGGAGGGCCCCAGATACGCAGTATTTT.

This clonotype was recorded at least ten times. The chain recombines TRBV5-6 with TRBJ2-3, with a possible D match to TRBD2 (7 bases). Germline lookup yields CDR1 SGHDT and CDR2 YYEEEE. The V and J ends lost 4 bases and 1 base respectively, with 16 bases between them. The CDR3 length is 16 residues. CDR3 nucleotide sequence: TGTGCCAGCAGCCCCACCTTCGGGGGGCGCACAGATACGCAGTATTTT. It specifies CASSPTFGGRTDTQYF.

The rearrangement uses TRBV24-1 and TRBJ2-3; 7 positions match TRBD2. CDR1 is KGHDR, CDR2 SFDVKD, per germline. The J segment lost 4 bases and the V segment lost 2 bases, leaving 8 bases of the junction unmatched. This CDR3 comprises 16 residues. The CDR3 DNA reads TGTGCCACCAGTGATTCCTGGACTAGAAACTCAGATACGCAGTATTTT. This sequence encodes CATSDSWTRNSDTQYF.

The chain links TRBV9 to TRBJ2-5, with D possibly matching TRBD2 (6 bases). The CDR3 runs to 16 residues. From germline, CDR1 is SGDLS and CDR2 YYNGEE. The V and J ends lost 4 bases and 2 bases respectively, with 18 bases between them. Here the CDR3 reads CASSSLSGGVQETQYF. DNA of the CDR3: TGTGCCAGCAGCTCCCTAAGTGGCGGGGTTCAAGAGACCCAGTACTTC.

In this sample, this clonotype turned up a few times. The chain employs TRBV9 and TRBJ2-4; no clear D. The CDR3 runs to 14 residues. With 4 bases removed from V and 0 bases from J, the gap between germline ends came to 8 bases. Looked up from germline, CDR1 is SGDLS and CDR2 is YYNGEE. The CDR3 here is CASSSEVAKNIQYF. The CDR3 DNA follows: TGTGCCAGCAGCTCAGAGGTAGCCAAAAACATTCAGTACTTC.

The table lists this clonotype with a few counts. The DNA of the CDR3 is TGCGCCAGCAGCTCAGCACAGGGAACCTACAATGAGCAGTTCTTC. Amino acid sequence: CASSSAQGTYNEQFF. The V call is TRBV5-1, the J call TRBJ2-1; tentatively, D is TRBD1 (6 bases). The germline V and J ends were trimmed by 3 bases and 2 bases, with 12 bases remaining between them. The CDR3 covers 15 residues. CDR1 and CDR2 (germline): SGHRS, YFSETQ. The complete variable domain, with remaining parts taken from reference TRBV5-1 and TRBJ2-1, reads KAGVTQTPRYLIKTRGQQVTLSCSPISGHRSVSWYQQTPGQGLQFLFEYFSETQRNKGNFPGRFSGRQFSNSRSEMNVSTLELGDSALYLCASSSAQGTYNEQFFGPGTRLTVL.

The sample holds many counts of this clonotype. This chain's CDR3 is CAIMQPSSYEQYF. DNA of the CDR3: TGTGCCATCATGCAGCCCTCATCCTACGAGCAGTACTTC. The chain employs TRBV10-3 and TRBJ2-7; D is uncertain. This CDR3 has 13 amino acids. V lost 7 bases and J 1 base, leaving 11 bases between the germline ends. Germline assignment: CDR1 ENHRY and CDR2 SYGVKD.

There are many counts of this clonotype. This chain joins TRBV20-1 and TRBJ2-5, with TRBD2 as a possible D gene (6 bases). CDR1 and CDR2 (germline): DFQATT, SNEGSKA (reference sequence). The V end was cut by 5 bases, the J end by 2 bases, with 12 bases between. The CDR3 covers 13 residues. CDR3 nucleotide sequence: TGCAGTGCTGTGGAGGGGTCACAAGAGACCCAGTACTTC. It codes for CSAVEGSQETQYF.

This clonotype came up many times. This chain joins TRBV12-3 or TRBV12-4 and TRBJ1-4, with D perhaps matching TRBD1 (5 bases). The V gene lost 7 bases and the J gene lost 8 bases, with 17 bases spanning the gap. There are 14 residues in the CDR3. CDR3 protein: CASTVWGIGEKLFF. Here the CDR3 DNA reads TGTGCCAGCACCGTTTGGGGGATAGGGGAAAAACTGTTTTTT.

The chain combines TRBV4-2 with TRBJ1-2, with D unclear. Trimming cost V 4 bases and J 3 bases, with 9 bases left between them. The CDR3 is made up of 13 amino acids. From germline, CDR1 is LGHNA and CDR2 YNFKEQ. CDR3 nucleotide sequence: TGTGCCAGCAGCCCCGGGCAGGACTATGGCTACACCTTC. Translating it yields CASSPGQDYGYTF.

This clonotype occurred a few times. The chain links TRBV12-3 or TRBV12-4 to TRBJ2-7; 10 bases are shared with TRBD2. V shed 2 bases and J 4 bases; nucleotides not matched to a gene: 11. The CDR3 has 17 residues. The CDR3 DNA sequence: TGTGCCAGCAGTTTAAGGGCGAGCGGGAGGGCCATATACGAGCAGTACTTC. Translation: CASSLRASGRAIYEQYF.

The chain is built from TRBV5-1 and TRBJ1-4; 8 nucleotides match TRBD1. V was pared by 4 bases and J by 7 bases, with 9 bases of the junction left unmatched. This CDR3 has 15 amino acids. CDR1 and CDR2 (germline): SGHRS, YFSETQ. The CDR3 sequence: CASSLWGQASEKLFF. The CDR3 bases are TGCGCCAGCAGCCTCTGGGGACAGGCTTCTGAAAAACTGTTTTTT.

This clonotype was detected only a few times. The chain is built from TRBV7-2 and TRBJ1-2, with D perhaps TRBD1 (5 bases). Germline loops: CDR1 SGHTA, CDR2 FQGNSA. This CDR3 has 14 amino acids. Deletions cut 1 base from V and 2 bases from J, with 8 bases between. CDR3 nucleotides: TGTGCCAGCAGCTTAGACAGGCGGAACTATGGCTACACCTTC. Protein: CASSLDRRNYGYTF.